This TCR beta chain appears in the sequencing data of a study of T-cell reconstitution after alpha-beta-depleted transplantation in children. Preparation of the TCRbeta library was carried out with unique molecular identifiers. MiXCR was run by TCRdb on the PCR reads, yielding one entry per CDR3 protein. The sample has around 370,000 distinct CDR3 sequences; 10% to 13% are singletons. This CDR3 is 15 amino acids long. Germline CDR1 LGHNA, CDR2 YSLEER. Trimming cost V 0 bases and J 6 bases; bases outside gene matches: 3. Sequenced material: PBMCs from the stem cell graft donor, taken from the stem cell graft. V is TRBV4-3 and J is TRBJ2-4; TRBD1 aligns across 9 bases. This clonotype was sampled from a human donor who donated a stem cell graft to a child with acute lymphoblastic leukemia. CDR3 amino acids: CASSQDWGQGNIQYF. The CDR3 region has the DNA TGCGCCAGCAGCCAAGATTGGGGACAGGGAAACATTCAGTACTTC.